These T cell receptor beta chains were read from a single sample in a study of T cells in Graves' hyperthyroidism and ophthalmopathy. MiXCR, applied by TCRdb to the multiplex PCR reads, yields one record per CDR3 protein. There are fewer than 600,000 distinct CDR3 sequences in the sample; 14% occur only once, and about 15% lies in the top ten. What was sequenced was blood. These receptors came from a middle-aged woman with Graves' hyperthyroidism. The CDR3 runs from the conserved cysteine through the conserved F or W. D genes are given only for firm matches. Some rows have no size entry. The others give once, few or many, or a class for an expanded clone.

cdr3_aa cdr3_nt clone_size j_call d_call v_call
CASSSGTSGRAYNEQFF TGTGCCAGTAGTTCAGGGACTAGCGGGAGGGCCTACAATGAGCAGTTCTTC NA TRBJ2-1 TRBD2 TRBV19
CASSHRTRYNEQFF TGTGCCAGCAGCCATCGGACTAGATACAATGAGCAGTTCTTC NA TRBJ2-1 TRBD2 TRBV12-3/TRBV12-4
CASSWTGGRETQYF TGTGCCAGCAGCTGGACCGGGGGACGAGAGACCCAGTACTTC NA TRBJ2-5 NA TRBV7-6
CASSPHGAGTGNTGELFF TGTGCCAGCAGTCCTCACGGAGCCGGGACAGGGAACACCGGGGAGCTGTTTTTT many TRBJ2-2 TRBD1 TRBV28
CASSQTGTGDTEAFF TGTGCCAGCAGCCAAACCGGGACAGGGGACACTGAAGCTTTCTTT NA TRBJ1-1 TRBD1 TRBV7-3
CSARPGTSGRSSYEQYF TGCAGTGCTCGTCCCGGGACTAGCGGGAGGTCTTCCTACGAGCAGTACTTC few TRBJ2-7 TRBD2 TRBV20-1
CAGSGGANTEAFF TGTGCCGGTAGTGGCGGAGCGAACACTGAAGCTTTCTTT NA TRBJ1-1 NA TRBV19
CASSLAGPHTQYF TGTGCCAGCAGCTTAGCAGGACCTCATACGCAGTATTTT many TRBJ2-3 NA TRBV7-2
CAWSEGWVEWNTGELFF TGTGCCTGGAGTGAGGGCTGGGTAGAATGGAACACCGGGGAGCTGTTTTTT few TRBJ2-2 NA TRBV30
CASGSTGASSYEQYF TGTGCCAGCGGTAGCACAGGAGCTTCTTCCTACGAGCAGTACTTC many TRBJ2-7 NA TRBV6-2/TRBV6-3
CASSDAGFYLYEQYF TGTGCCAGCAGCGATGCGGGTTTCTACCTCTACGAGCAGTACTTC many TRBJ2-7 NA TRBV27
CASSELAGGFGELFF TGTGCCAGCAGTGAACTAGCGGGAGGGTTCGGGGAGCTGTTTTTT few TRBJ2-2 TRBD2 TRBV6-1
CASTLTGSGYTF TGTGCCAGCACCTTGACAGGGAGCGGCTACACCTTC many TRBJ1-2 TRBD1 TRBV28
CASSRGQTTAPDTQYF TGTGCCAGTAGTAGGGGCCAGACTACCGCTCCCGATACGCAGTATTTT NA TRBJ2-3 NA TRBV19
CASRAGRTYEQYF TGTGCCAGCAGGGCGGGACGGACCTACGAGCAGTACTTC NA TRBJ2-7 NA TRBV5-8
CASSLAEDSRGSNEQFF TGTGCCAGCAGCTTAGCCGAGGACAGTCGCGGGTCCAATGAGCAGTTCTTC NA TRBJ2-1 NA TRBV7-8
CASSREGGYGYTF TGTGCCAGCAGCAGGGAAGGAGGCTATGGCTACACCTTC many TRBJ1-2 NA TRBV28
CASSLTGTGSDEQYF TGTGCCAGCAGCCTTACCGGGACAGGGTCCGACGAGCAGTACTTC NA TRBJ2-7 TRBD1 TRBV16
CASNLGGRTQRGEQFF TGTGCCAGCAACTTAGGGGGTCGTACCCAAAGGGGTGAGCAGTTCTTC NA TRBJ2-1 NA TRBV13
CASSLGTGGDNQPQHF TGTGCCAGCAGTTTGGGGACAGGGGGGGACAATCAGCCCCAGCATTTT few TRBJ1-5 TRBD1 TRBV28
CASSQGSLVRDTQYF TGTGCCAGCAGCCAAGGTAGTCTAGTTCGAGATACGCAGTATTTT few TRBJ2-3 NA TRBV3-1
CASSVAPGDPNQPQHF TGCGCCAGCAGCGTGGCCCCAGGGGACCCCAATCAGCCCCAGCATTTT many TRBJ1-5 NA TRBV5-1
CATSREFGYEQYF TGTGCCACAAGTAGGGAGTTCGGATACGAGCAGTACTTC few TRBJ2-7 NA TRBV19
CASRRSGTAGNTIYF TGTGCCAGCAGAAGATCCGGGACAGCTGGAAACACCATATATTTT NA TRBJ1-3 TRBD1 TRBV6-5
CASSQSVGNTGELFF TGTGCCAGCAGCCAGTCGGTGGGAAACACCGGGGAGCTGTTTTTT many TRBJ2-2 NA TRBV3-1
CSARTDRDYSPLHF TGCAGTGCTAGAACGGACAGGGATTATTCACCCCTCCACTTT few TRBJ1-6 TRBD1 TRBV20-1
CASSLAHRREWYNEQFF TGCGCCAGCAGCTTGGCCCACCGTCGAGAATGGTACAATGAGCAGTTCTTC many TRBJ2-1 NA TRBV5-1
CASSLGPLNYNTGELFF TGTGCCAGCAGCTTAGGGCCCCTCAATTACAACACCGGGGAGCTGTTTTTT many TRBJ2-2 NA TRBV7-3
CATSDPLAGEETQYF TGTGCCACCAGTGATCCGCTAGCGGGAGAGGAGACCCAGTACTTC many TRBJ2-5 TRBD2 TRBV24-1
CAWSVLAGYNEQFF TGTGCCTGGAGTGTACTAGCGGGGTACAATGAGCAGTTCTTC many TRBJ2-1 TRBD2 TRBV30
CASRPGLGSNQPQHF TGTGCCAGCAGACCGGGGCTCGGCAGCAATCAGCCCCAGCATTTT NA TRBJ1-5 NA TRBV6-1
CASSYSTSGIGSIEQYF TGTGCCAGCAGTTACTCGACTAGCGGGATCGGATCGATCGAGCAGTACTTC NA TRBJ2-7 TRBD2 TRBV6-5
CASSSPDRGVSSGNTIYF TGTGCCAGCAGCTCCCCCGACAGGGGGGTAAGCTCTGGAAACACCATATATTTT few TRBJ1-3 TRBD1 TRBV7-2
CASSFLGRPTYNPYNEQFF TGTGCCAGCAGCTTTCTCGGGAGGCCTACATACAACCCCTACAATGAGCAGTTCTTC many TRBJ2-1 TRBD2 TRBV11-2
CASSLGGVGTYSYEQYF TGTGCCAGCAGCTTAGGCGGCGTGGGAACTTACTCCTACGAGCAGTACTTC many TRBJ2-7 NA TRBV7-8
CAIKDAGNDNEQFF TGTGCCATCAAAGACGCAGGGAACGACAATGAGCAGTTCTTC many TRBJ2-1 NA TRBV10-3
CASSIGTGGYEQYF TGTGCCAGTAGTATCGGGACAGGGGGCTACGAGCAGTACTTC many TRBJ2-7 TRBD1 TRBV19
CASSVTATYNEQFF TGTGCCAGCAGCGTTACAGCGACCTACAATGAGCAGTTCTTC few TRBJ2-1 NA TRBV9
CSARWTSGALRSKTDTQYF TGCAGTGCTAGGTGGACTAGCGGGGCACTAAGGAGCAAAACAGATACGCAGTATTTT NA TRBJ2-3 TRBD2 TRBV20-1
CASSLDGTEGNTIYF TGCGCCAGCAGCTTGGATGGCACGGAAGGAAACACCATATATTTT few TRBJ1-3 NA TRBV5-1
CSARGGRAEGYTF TGCAGTGCTAGGGGCGGGAGGGCGGAAGGCTACACCTTC many TRBJ1-2 NA TRBV20-1
CASNRGAMNTEAFF TGCGCCAGCAACCGCGGGGCCATGAACACTGAAGCTTTCTTT many TRBJ1-1 NA TRBV5-1
CSAQDTGTSGYTF TGCAGTGCTCAGGACACCGGGACCTCTGGCTACACCTTC many TRBJ1-2 NA TRBV20-1